A single sample gave rise to the 20 T cell receptor beta chains below, sequenced in a study of control samples from healthy donors and cancer patients. Assay: immunoSEQ multiplex PCR; the TCRdb copy retains only in-frame clones and omits some. This sample has 100,000 to 150,000 clones, with over 75% found just once. The sample consisted of blood. All receptors come from a man in his forties in good health.

The chain uses TRBV29-1 and TRBJ2-4, with a tentative D call TRBD2 (6 bases). CDR1 and CDR2 from the germline V gene are SQVTM and ANQGSEA. The CDR3 loop spans 13 amino acids. Trimming pared 8 bases from V and 2 bases from J, leaving 13 bases between. The CDR3 loop reads CSPQRGTKNIQYF. In DNA, the CDR3 is TGCAGCCCCCAACGGGGGACCAAAAACATTCAGTACTTC.

The rearrangement joins TRBV7-2 to TRBJ1-1, with D possibly TRBD1 on 5 matching bases. The ends were cut back, 5 bases at V and 1 base at J, with 14 bases in the middle. The germline gives CDR1 SGHTA, CDR2 FQGNSA. CDR3 length equals 15 residues. The CDR3 reads CASSESNRQNTEAFF. The CDR3 nucleotides read TGTGCCAGCAGCGAATCCAACAGGCAGAACACTGAAGCTTTCTTT.

The chain couples TRBV6-6 to TRBJ1-4, with 8 nucleotides matching TRBD1. The junction had 9 bases not matched to a gene; V was cut back by 5 bases and J by 4 bases. Germline assignment: CDR1 MNHNY and CDR2 SVGAGI (reference sequence). The CDR3 has 16 amino acids. The CDR3 loop is CASSRQADRDNEKLFF. The CDR3 nucleotides read TGTGCCAGCAGTCGACAGGCGGACAGGGATAATGAAAAACTGTTTTTT.

A single count supports this clone. The CDR3 sequence is CASSPGQSVGYQETQYF. Written as DNA, the CDR3 is TGTGCCAGCAGCCCGGGACAGTCTGTGGGGTACCAAGAGACCCAGTACTTC. The J gene is TRBJ2-5, the V gene TRBV14; 7 bases are shared with TRBD1. V lost 4 bases and J lost 0; bases outside the gene matches: 11. The germline V gene encodes CDR1 SGHDN and CDR2 FVKESK. The CDR3 has 17 residues.

The rearrangement uses TRBV10-3 and TRBJ2-7; D is possibly TRBD2 (7 bases). CDR1 and CDR2 from the germline V gene are ENHRY and SYGVKD. This CDR3 is built from 12 residues. The ends were cut back, 4 bases at V and 5 bases at J, with 9 bases in the middle. This CDR3 reads CAISAGGDEQYF. The CDR3 DNA reads as TGTGCCATCAGTGCGGGGGGCGACGAGCAGTACTTC.

The chain has TRBV9 and TRBJ2-3, with a weak D call TRBD1 (5 bases). This CDR3 has 14 residues. V gave up 2 bases and J gave up 1 base, with 8 bases separating them. The V gene's germline CDR1 is SGDLS and CDR2 YYNGEE. This CDR3 reads CASSVGLRTDTQYF. The CDR3 DNA reads as TGTGCCAGCAGCGTGGGGCTACGCACAGATACGCAGTATTTT.

V gene TRBV6-6 combines with J gene TRBJ1-3; tentatively, D is TRBD1 (5 bases). The germline V gene has CDR1 MNHNY and CDR2 SVGAGI (reference sequence). V lost 0 bases and J 1 base, leaving 10 bases between the germline ends. The CDR3 is 16 residues long. The CDR3 DNA follows: TGTGCCAGCAGTTACTCGATAGCAGGGTCTGGAAACACCATATATTTT. Its translation: CASSYSIAGSGNTIYF.

The genes are TRBV6-6 and TRBJ2-1; D may be TRBD1 (5 bases). Germline V lookup: CDR1 MNHNY, CDR2 SVGAGI (reference sequence). V gave up 6 bases and J gave up 4 bases, with 16 bases separating them. CDR3 size: 15 residues. CDR3 in amino acids: CASSLGAGPYNEQFF. Written as DNA, the CDR3 is TGTGCCAGCAGCCTTGGGGCAGGTCCTTACAATGAGCAGTTCTTC.

The CDR3 reads CASSVKANTEAFF. As DNA, the CDR3 is TGTGCCAGCAGTGTAAAAGCGAACACTGAAGCTTTCTTT. This chain links TRBV2 with TRBJ1-1, with D unresolved. The germline V gene has CDR1 SNHLY and CDR2 FYNNEI. Trimming shortened V by 4 bases and J by 1 base, and 7 bases separated the two germline ends. This CDR3 comprises 13 residues.

The J gene is TRBJ1-2, the V gene TRBV29-1; tentative D call: TRBD1 (6 bases). The germline V gene encodes CDR1 SQVTM and CDR2 ANQGSEA. The CDR3 loop spans 16 amino acids. Trimming removed 1 base at V and 8 bases at J, with 23 bases between. CDR3 DNA sequence: TGCAGCGTTGAAGGCCACTCAAGGCAGGGGATTCTCGGCTACACCTTC. It codes for CSVEGHSRQGILGYTF.

The gene calls are TRBV27 and TRBJ1-5, with 7 bases lining up with TRBD1. Germline-derived CDR1 and CDR2 are MNHEY and SMNVEV (reference sequence). This CDR3 has 15 amino acids. Unmatched junction bases numbered 4, after V lost 3 bases and J lost 2 bases. The CDR3 loop is CASSLDRRGNQPQHF. The CDR3 bases are TGTGCCAGCAGTTTGGACAGGAGGGGCAATCAGCCCCAGCATTTT.

The chain carries TRBV29-1 and TRBJ2-1; TRBD2 is a possible D gene (6 bases). This CDR3 has 12 amino acids. Germline V lookup: CDR1 SQVTM, CDR2 ANQGSEA. The CDR3 DNA reads as TGCAGTTCCGGGGGACGAAACAATGAGCAGTTCTTC. It translates to CSSGGRNNEQFF.

The chain couples TRBV7-2 to TRBJ1-2; the D gene is possibly TRBD1 (6 bases). Germline V gene data show CDR1 as SGHTA and CDR2 as FQGNSA. V was shortened by 5 bases and J by 7 bases, with 14 bases between the two germline ends. The CDR3 is made up of 13 amino acids. The CDR3 reads CASSPPGVRGYTF. CDR3 coding DNA: TGTGCCAGCAGCCCTCCAGGGGTTCGTGGCTACACCTTC.

The gene calls are TRBV5-8 and TRBJ2-7; 7 positions match TRBD2. The CDR3 is 15 residues long. Germline assignment: CDR1 SGHTS and CDR2 YDEGEE. Losses at the gene ends were 4 bases for V and 2 bases for J; bases not matched to a gene: 9. The CDR3 DNA reads as TGTGCCAGCAGCGGTCCAAGGGAGGGGACCTACGAGCAGTACTTC. Its translation: CASSGPREGTYEQYF.

The chain joins TRBV7-9 to TRBJ1-1, with D hard to call. The germline V and J ends were trimmed by 1 base and 4 bases, with 7 bases remaining between them. CDR1 and CDR2 from the germline V gene are SEHNR and FQNEAQ (reference sequence). The CDR3 extends over 13 amino acids. The CDR3 bases are TGTGCCAGCAGCTTAGACAGATCCACTGAAGCTTTCTTT. The encoded protein is CASSLDRSTEAFF.

The gene calls are TRBV6-6 and TRBJ1-1; D unclear. Germline loops: CDR1 MNHNY, CDR2 SVGAGI (reference sequence). CDR3 size: 13 residues. The V end lost 5 bases, the J end lost 11 bases, and 18 bases lay between the germline ends. This chain's CDR3 is CASSDFAVRDAFF. The CDR3 DNA follows: TGTGCCAGCAGTGACTTTGCGGTACGCGATGCTTTCTTT.

This clone was seen a handful of times. This chain joins TRBV6-2 or TRBV6-3 and TRBJ2-7; TRBD1 might be the D (6 bases). The CDR3 is made up of 12 amino acids. With 6 bases removed from V and 4 bases from J, the gap between germline ends came to 10 bases. In germline, CDR1 is MNHEY, CDR2 SVGEGT. CDR3: CASSQTGYEQYF. As DNA, the CDR3 is TGTGCCAGCAGCCAGACAGGATACGAGCAGTACTTC.

CDR3 DNA sequence: TGCAGCGTTGAGCACCCGACACGGAGCTCCTACAATGAGCAGTTCTTC. Protein product: CSVEHPTRSSYNEQFF. The gene calls are TRBV29-1 and TRBJ2-1, with D uncertain. CDR1 SQVTM and CDR2 ANQGSEA come from the germline V gene. Trimming removed 3 bases at V and 0 bases at J, with 15 bases between. CDR3 length: 16 residues.

CDR3 loop: CTLGTDYGYTF. The CDR3 DNA is TGTACCCTCGGGACAGACTATGGCTACACCTTC. The chain links TRBV6-5 to TRBJ1-2, with TRBD1 matching 7 bases. The CDR3 loop spans 11 amino acids. CDR1 and CDR2 from the germline V gene are MNHEY and SVGAGI.

CDR3 sequence: CASSRDVRSGNTIYF. In DNA form, the CDR3 reads TGTGCCAGCAGCCGGGACGTCCGCTCTGGAAACACCATATATTTT. V gene TRBV11-1 combines with J gene TRBJ1-3, with D possibly matching TRBD1 (5 bases). Germline V gene sequence: CDR1 SGHAT, CDR2 FQDESV (reference sequence). The CDR3 runs 15 residues. Trimming pared 5 bases from V and 0 bases from J, leaving 11 bases between.